Listed below are T cell receptor beta chains from one sample, sequenced in a study of T cell repertoires in cytomegalovirus infection. MiXCR was run by TCRdb on the reads, yielding one entry per CDR3 protein. This sample yields approximately 97,000 distinct CDR3 sequences, of which 15% to 20% are seen a single time; 6.5% to 9.5% belongs to the top ten. Sequenced: PBMCs. The source of these receptors is a human donor in good health (CMV status not recorded). Some clones in this sample may be carry-over from other donors' samples. Each CDR3 is given with its conserved first and last residue. A D gene is named only where the DNA matches it firmly. Size values are once, few and many counts, or a class for expanded clones, and some rows have none.

>TRBV23-1|TRBJ2-5|many|.
CASNQARRECVETQYF
TGCGCCAGCAACCAAGCCCGCCGGGAGTGCGTCGAGACCCAGTACTTC
>TRBV14|TRBJ1-1|few|.
CASSRYRTGNTEAFF
TGTGCCAGCAGCCGATACCGAACAGGGAACACTGAAGCTTTCTTT
>TRBV4-3|TRBJ2-1|many|TRBD1
CASSQTYGTGHNEQFF
TGCGCCAGCAGCCAGACCTACGGGACAGGACACAATGAGCAGTTCTTC
>TRBV7-8|TRBJ1-3|many|.
CASSLAQAGNTIYF
TGTGCCAGCAGCTTAGCGCAGGCGGGAAACACCATATATTTT
>TRBV6-6|TRBJ2-7|many|.
CASEKGDVRDEQYF
TGTGCCAGCGAGAAGGGGGACGTCAGGGACGAGCAGTACTTC
>TRBV7-2|TRBJ1-4|few|.
CASSLGASEKLFF
TGTGCCAGCAGCTTAGGGGCGAGTGAAAAACTGTTTTTT
>TRBV7-3|TRBJ2-3|.|TRBD2
CATSPGTSGSTDTQYF
TGTGCGACCAGCCCCGGGACTAGCGGGAGCACAGATACGCAGTATTTT
>TRBV2|TRBJ2-1|.|.
CASSETLHLFF
TGTGCCAGCAGTGAAACTCTACATCTGTTCTTC
>TRBV5-6|TRBJ2-3|many|.
CASSISGPNTDTQYF
TGTGCCAGCAGCATATCCGGGCCAAACACAGATACGCAGTATTTT
>TRBV10-3|TRBJ1-2|.|TRBD1
CAISVQGVHVYTF
TGTGCCATCAGTGTTCAGGGGGTTCATGTCTACACCTTC
>TRBV5-1|TRBJ2-1|.|TRBD2
CASSLGRRAGGNEQFF
TGCGCCAGCAGCTTGGGACGTCGAGCGGGGGGCAATGAGCAGTTCTTC
>TRBV20-1|TRBJ2-7|few|TRBD1
CSADLPGQNYEQYF
TGCAGTGCCGATCTTCCGGGACAGAACTACGAGCAGTACTTC
>TRBV10-3|TRBJ2-3|many|TRBD2
CATESGAPSDTQYF
TGTGCCACGGAGAGCGGGGCTCCTTCGGATACGCAGTATTTT
>TRBV14|TRBJ1-1|.|.
CASSLRRGGTEAFF
TGTGCCAGCAGTCTGAGGAGGGGCGGCACTGAAGCTTTCTTT
>TRBV7-2|TRBJ2-7|.|.
CASSPRASLEQYF
TGTGCCAGCAGCCCGCGGGCCTCTCTCGAGCAGTACTTC
>TRBV7-2|TRBJ2-7|many|.
CASGLVGFEQYF
TGTGCCAGCGGCCTAGTGGGCTTCGAGCAGTACTTC
>TRBV19|TRBJ2-2|.|.
CASSGPNTGELFF
TGTGCCAGTAGTGGACCGAACACCGGGGAGCTGTTTTTT
>TRBV12-3/TRBV12-4|TRBJ1-2|few|TRBD1
CASSLGQVHGYTF
TGTGCCAGCAGTTTGGGACAGGTTCATGGCTACACCTTC
>TRBV6-1|TRBJ2-3|many|.
CATRGTTDTQYF
TGTGCCACCCGGGGGACCACAGATACGCAGTATTTT
>TRBV4-1|TRBJ1-1|few|TRBD1
CASSQGAPTGENTEAFF
TGCGCCAGCAGCCAGGGAGCTCCGACAGGGGAGAACACTGAAGCTTTCTTT
>TRBV30|TRBJ1-2|.|.
CAWSVRTYGYTF
TGTGCCTGGAGTGTCAGAACCTATGGCTACACCTTC
>TRBV20-1|TRBJ1-1|.|.
CSARDTRRGSKGTEAFF
TGCAGTGCTAGAGATACCCGCAGGGGCTCCAAGGGCACTGAAGCTTTCTTT
>TRBV19|TRBJ1-5|.|.
CASSPEDGFNQPQHF
TGTGCCAGTAGTCCGGAGGACGGATTCAATCAGCCCCAGCATTTT
>TRBV7-8|TRBJ2-3|many|.
CASSEGGTEDTQYF
TGTGCCAGTTCGGAGGGGGGTACTGAGGATACGCAGTATTTT
>TRBV7-9|TRBJ1-2|.|.
CASSLGGSGYGYTF
TGTGCCAGCAGCTTAGGAGGGAGCGGCTATGGCTACACCTTC
>TRBV7-9|TRBJ1-2|many|.
CASSLGGSYGYTF
TGTGCCAGCAGCTTGGGGGGGAGCTATGGCTACACCTTC
>TRBV28|TRBJ2-7|.|.
CASSFGLNGNEQYF
TGTGCCAGCAGTTTTGGGCTCAACGGGAACGAGCAGTACTTC
>TRBV7-2|TRBJ2-7|many|.
CASSFSPDRSSYEQYF
TGTGCCAGCAGCTTCTCACCCGACAGGTCCTCCTACGAGCAGTACTTC
>TRBV7-9|TRBJ1-6|few|.
CASSPFGWGNSPLHF
TGTGCCAGCAGCCCCTTTGGCTGGGGGAATTCACCCCTCCACTTT
>TRBV20-1|TRBJ1-6|.|TRBD1
CSARPPGQLNSPLHF
TGCAGTGCTAGGCCCCCGGGACAGCTTAATTCACCCCTCCACTTT
>TRBV7-2|TRBJ1-1|many|TRBD1
CASSPDRDVEAFF
TGTGCCAGCAGCCCAGACAGGGACGTTGAAGCTTTCTTT
>TRBV7-8|TRBJ1-2|many|.
CASSLAVEDRGYTF
TGTGCCAGCAGCTTAGCCGTGGAGGATCGTGGCTACACCTTC